This is a list of T cell receptor beta chains from one sample in a study of immune evolution from preneoplasia to lung adenocarcinoma. Libraries were prepared by immunoSEQ multiplex PCR; TCRdb keeps only in-frame clonotypes and omits some of them. The table includes about 5,500 clones, approximately 87% detected once. The sample was FFPE adjacent normal lung tissue. Source of these receptors: a person between 65 and 80 years old with lung adenocarcinoma. Both conserved end residues are part of each CDR3. The D gene is left open where the match is weak. Only some rows state a clone size, as once, few, many or a class for expanded clones.

V gene: TRBV7-8; D gene: TRBD1; clone size: -; J gene: TRBJ1-3; CDR3 protein: CASSSSRGLSGNTIYF; CDR3 DNA: TGTGCCAGCAGCTCCTCCAGGGGGCTCTCTGGAAACACCATATATTTT
V gene: TRBV7-2; D gene: -; clone size: -; J gene: TRBJ2-1; CDR3 protein: CASSSYRSEQFF; CDR3 DNA: TGTGCCAGCAGCTCGTATCGGAGTGAGCAGTTCTTC
V gene: TRBV27; D gene: -; clone size: -; J gene: TRBJ1-1; CDR3 protein: CASSLFAGSGNTEAFF; CDR3 DNA: TGTGCCAGCAGTTTATTCGCAGGGTCAGGGAACACTGAAGCTTTCTTT
V gene: TRBV6-5; D gene: TRBD1; clone size: -; J gene: TRBJ1-1; CDR3 protein: CASSSKTGRNTEAFF; CDR3 DNA: TGTGCCAGCAGTTCGAAGACAGGGCGGAACACTGAAGCTTTCTTT
V gene: TRBV15; D gene: -; clone size: -; J gene: TRBJ2-2; CDR3 protein: CATSREGVGELFF; CDR3 DNA: TGTGCCACCAGCAGAGAAGGGGTGGGGGAGCTGTTTTTT
V gene: TRBV27; D gene: TRBD1; clone size: -; J gene: TRBJ2-7; CDR3 protein: CASSLAGQGSYEQYF; CDR3 DNA: TGTGCCAGCAGTTTGGCGGGACAGGGGTCCTACGAGCAGTACTTC
V gene: TRBV2; D gene: TRBD1; clone size: -; J gene: TRBJ1-2; CDR3 protein: CASSDKGAGANYGYTF; CDR3 DNA: TGTGCCAGCAGTGACAAGGGGGCAGGCGCTAACTATGGCTACACCTTC
V gene: TRBV5-1; D gene: TRBD1; clone size: -; J gene: TRBJ1-1; CDR3 protein: CASSKYRGMNTEAFF; CDR3 DNA: TGCGCCAGCAGCAAGTACAGGGGAATGAACACTGAAGCTTTCTTT
V gene: TRBV10-3; D gene: -; clone size: -; J gene: TRBJ1-5; CDR3 protein: CAISDREYSNQPQHF; CDR3 DNA: TGTGCCATCAGTGACCGGGAATATAGCAATCAGCCCCAGCATTTT
V gene: TRBV18; D gene: TRBD1; clone size: -; J gene: TRBJ2-7; CDR3 protein: CASSPGTDIYEQYF; CDR3 DNA: TGTGCCAGCTCACCCGGGACAGACATCTACGAGCAGTACTTC
V gene: TRBV28; D gene: -; clone size: -; J gene: TRBJ1-5; CDR3 protein: CASLQGARSQPQHF; CDR3 DNA: TGTGCCAGCCTACAGGGAGCGAGGAGTCAGCCCCAGCATTTT
V gene: TRBV28; D gene: -; clone size: -; J gene: TRBJ2-7; CDR3 protein: CASSGGGGRRLYEQYF; CDR3 DNA: TGTGCCAGCAGCGGGGGTGGCGGACGGAGACTTTACGAGCAGTACTTC
V gene: TRBV10-3; D gene: -; clone size: few; J gene: TRBJ1-1; CDR3 protein: CAISEILGVGTEAFF; CDR3 DNA: TGTGCCATCAGTGAGATTTTAGGGGTAGGAACTGAAGCTTTCTTT
V gene: TRBV4-1; D gene: -; clone size: -; J gene: TRBJ2-7; CDR3 protein: CASSQDRWSEQYF; CDR3 DNA: TGCGCCAGCAGCCAAGATCGATGGAGCGAGCAGTACTTC
V gene: TRBV4-2; D gene: -; clone size: -; J gene: TRBJ1-3; CDR3 protein: CASSQELSSGNTIYF; CDR3 DNA: TGTGCCAGCAGCCAAGAACTGTCCTCTGGAAACACCATATATTTT
V gene: TRBV4-2; D gene: TRBD1; clone size: -; J gene: TRBJ2-3; CDR3 protein: CASSQETAGTGLDTQYF; CDR3 DNA: TGTGCCAGCAGCCAAGAAACGGCCGGGACAGGGCTCGATACGCAGTATTTT
V gene: TRBV6-5; D gene: -; clone size: -; J gene: TRBJ2-1; CDR3 protein: CASSHPSRNYNEQFF; CDR3 DNA: TGTGCCAGCAGTCACCCGTCCCGGAACTACAATGAGCAGTTCTTC
V gene: TRBV6-4; D gene: TRBD2; clone size: -; J gene: TRBJ2-2; CDR3 protein: CASSLTSGSGYGELFF; CDR3 DNA: TGTGCCAGCAGTCTAACTAGCGGGAGTGGTTACGGGGAGCTGTTTTTT
V gene: TRBV4-1; D gene: -; clone size: -; J gene: TRBJ2-5; CDR3 protein: CASSRTGSGAKETQYF; CDR3 DNA: TGCGCCAGCAGCCGAACCGGAAGTGGCGCCAAAGAGACCCAGTACTTC
V gene: TRBV5-6; D gene: -; clone size: -; J gene: TRBJ2-3; CDR3 protein: CASSPGRTTQYF; CDR3 DNA: TGTGCCAGCAGCCCCGGCAGGACTACGCAGTATTTT
V gene: TRBV2; D gene: TRBD1; clone size: -; J gene: TRBJ1-1; CDR3 protein: CASSAQGALTTEAFF; CDR3 DNA: TGTGCCAGCAGTGCGCAGGGGGCGCTCACTACTGAAGCTTTCTTT
V gene: TRBV10-3; D gene: TRBD2; clone size: -; J gene: TRBJ2-5; CDR3 protein: CASSGGYQETQYF; CDR3 DNA: TGTGCCAGTAGCGGGGGGTACCAAGAGACCCAGTACTTC
V gene: TRBV29-1; D gene: -; clone size: -; J gene: TRBJ2-2; CDR3 protein: CSVDLPSNTGELFF; CDR3 DNA: TGCAGCGTTGACCTCCCCTCGAACACCGGGGAGCTGTTTTTT
V gene: TRBV7-2; D gene: TRBD1; clone size: -; J gene: TRBJ1-2; CDR3 protein: CASSGRRQGAGGYTF; CDR3 DNA: TGTGCCAGCAGCGGAAGACGACAGGGGGCAGGTGGCTACACCTTC
V gene: TRBV4-1; D gene: -; clone size: -; J gene: TRBJ2-2; CDR3 protein: CASSPGRGGTGELFF; CDR3 DNA: TGCGCCAGCAGCCCCGGTAGGGGAGGCACCGGGGAGCTGTTTTTT
V gene: TRBV28; D gene: -; clone size: -; J gene: TRBJ2-5; CDR3 protein: CASLTRRDQETQYF; CDR3 DNA: TGTGCCAGCCTGACTAGGAGGGACCAAGAGACCCAGTACTTC
V gene: TRBV7-2; D gene: -; clone size: -; J gene: TRBJ2-3; CDR3 protein: CASSLYVDTQYF; CDR3 DNA: TGTGCCAGCAGCTTATATGTAGATACGCAGTATTTT
V gene: TRBV6-4; D gene: TRBD1; clone size: -; J gene: TRBJ1-6; CDR3 protein: CASSTTGGDNSPLHF; CDR3 DNA: TGTGCCAGCAGCACGACAGGGGGTGATAATTCACCCCTCCACTTT
V gene: TRBV28; D gene: TRBD1; clone size: -; J gene: TRBJ2-7; CDR3 protein: CASSFPLQGHTYEQYF; CDR3 DNA: TGTGCCAGCAGTTTCCCATTACAGGGGCACACCTACGAGCAGTACTTC
V gene: TRBV11-3; D gene: -; clone size: -; J gene: TRBJ2-3; CDR3 protein: CASSLGTGAVDTQYF; CDR3 DNA: TGTGCCAGCAGCTTAGGTACCGGGGCCGTAGATACGCAGTATTTT
V gene: TRBV6-5; D gene: -; clone size: -; J gene: TRBJ1-1; CDR3 protein: CASSKNTEAFF; CDR3 DNA: TGTGCCAGCAGCAAGAACACTGAAGCTTTCTTT
V gene: TRBV6-5; D gene: -; clone size: once; J gene: TRBJ1-5; CDR3 protein: CASSRGQNQPQHF; CDR3 DNA: TGTGCCAGCAGCCGTGGACAGAATCAGCCCCAGCATTTT
V gene: TRBV11-3; D gene: -; clone size: -; J gene: TRBJ1-4; CDR3 protein: CASSRTNEKLFF; CDR3 DNA: TGTGCCAGCAGCCGGACTAATGAAAAACTGTTTTTT
V gene: TRBV30; D gene: TRBD1; clone size: -; J gene: TRBJ1-6; CDR3 protein: CAWRTGGSYNSPLHF; CDR3 DNA: TGTGCCTGGAGGACAGGGGGCTCCTATAATTCACCCCTCCACTTT
V gene: TRBV9; D gene: -; clone size: -; J gene: TRBJ1-1; CDR3 protein: CASSVGLLNTEAFF; CDR3 DNA: TGTGCCAGCAGCGTAGGACTCTTGAACACTGAAGCTTTCTTT
V gene: TRBV6-4; D gene: TRBD2; clone size: once; J gene: TRBJ2-2; CDR3 protein: CASSDGGSDTGELFF; CDR3 DNA: TGTGCCAGCAGTGATGGCGGGAGCGACACCGGGGAGCTGTTTTTT
V gene: TRBV6-4; D gene: -; clone size: -; J gene: TRBJ1-1; CDR3 protein: CASSDSGESGEAFF; CDR3 DNA: TGTGCCAGCAGTGACTCTGGTGAAAGCGGAGAAGCTTTCTTT
V gene: TRBV11-3; D gene: TRBD1; clone size: once; J gene: TRBJ2-5; CDR3 protein: CASSTPGQGDQETQYF; CDR3 DNA: TGTGCCAGCAGCACGCCGGGACAGGGGGACCAAGAGACCCAGTACTTC
V gene: TRBV5-8; D gene: TRBD1; clone size: -; J gene: TRBJ2-5; CDR3 protein: CASSRTGAETQYF; CDR3 DNA: TGTGCCAGCAGCCGGACAGGGGCAGAGACCCAGTACTTC
V gene: TRBV11-2; D gene: -; clone size: -; J gene: TRBJ2-2; CDR3 protein: CASSLLNTGELFF; CDR3 DNA: TGTGCCAGCAGCTTATTAAACACCGGGGAGCTGTTTTTT
V gene: TRBV6-1; D gene: -; clone size: once; J gene: TRBJ2-1; CDR3 protein: CASKGQIYGNEQFF; CDR3 DNA: TGTGCCAGCAAAGGACAGATTTACGGCAATGAGCAGTTCTTC
V gene: TRBV6-5; D gene: -; clone size: -; J gene: TRBJ1-4; CDR3 protein: CASSYRGTDEKLFF; CDR3 DNA: TGTGCCAGCAGTTACCGGGGGACCGACGAAAAACTGTTTTTT
V gene: TRBV10-2; D gene: -; clone size: -; J gene: TRBJ2-3; CDR3 protein: CASSESISTGSTDTQYF; CDR3 DNA: TGCGCCAGCAGTGAGTCGATTTCCACGGGTAGCACAGATACGCAGTATTTT